The sequence of this TCR beta chain was determined in a study of blood T cells in healthy people across ages. Sample-barcoded 5' priming and a J-beta primer mix drove a second PCR of 7 to 11 cycles. Every single cDNA molecule received a tag from a template-switch adaptor with 12 random nucleotides. TCRdb re-called the 5' RACE reads with MiXCR, one entry per CDR3 protein. Counted here are approximately 800,000 distinct CDR3 sequences, over 45% occurring once; the ten biggest clones make up roughly 22%. CDR1 and CDR2 from the germline V gene are MDHEN and SYDVKM. The CDR3 has 14 amino acids. The V end was cut by 6 bases, the J end by 3 bases, with 11 bases between. Findings of the study overall: The study regarded diversity estimates from one million T cells as underestimates. A strong correlation between TCR beta diversity and naive T cell percentage was seen. Fewer expanded clones and more diversity marked long-lived versus aged donors.

This clonotype was seen a few times. The antigen remains unidentified. Material: blood. This sequence joins TRBV28 and TRBJ2-2; D perhaps matches TRBD1 (6 bases). This sequence was found in a man between 25 and 39 years old in good health. The CDR3: CASRWTADTGELFF. CDR3 bases: TGTGCCAGCAGATGGACAGCAGACACCGGGGAGCTGTTTTTT.